Given below is one T cell receptor beta chain in context. This sample includes further DNA sequences coding for the same CDR3. cDNA synthesis used the whole RNA isolate, giving expressed TCRB sequences. Data came from immunoSEQ multiplex PCR; TCRdb stores just in-frame clones and leaves some out. The sample lists 390,000 or so clones; about 15% were seen once. The record originates from a study of beta chain features in type 1 diabetes. The source of this sequence is a man aged 25-40 years in good health. Sequencing was carried out using naive CD4+ T cells from blood.

This CDR3 reads CSVTGGPYEQYF. The CDR3 DNA reads TGCAGCGTTACAGGGGGGCCCTACGAGCAGTACTTC. The chain couples TRBV29-1 to TRBJ2-7, with 8 bases matching TRBD1. Germline V gene sequence: CDR1 SQVTM, CDR2 ANQGSEA. V gave up 5 bases and J gave up 2 bases; unmatched junction bases: 2. This CDR3 contains 12 residues.